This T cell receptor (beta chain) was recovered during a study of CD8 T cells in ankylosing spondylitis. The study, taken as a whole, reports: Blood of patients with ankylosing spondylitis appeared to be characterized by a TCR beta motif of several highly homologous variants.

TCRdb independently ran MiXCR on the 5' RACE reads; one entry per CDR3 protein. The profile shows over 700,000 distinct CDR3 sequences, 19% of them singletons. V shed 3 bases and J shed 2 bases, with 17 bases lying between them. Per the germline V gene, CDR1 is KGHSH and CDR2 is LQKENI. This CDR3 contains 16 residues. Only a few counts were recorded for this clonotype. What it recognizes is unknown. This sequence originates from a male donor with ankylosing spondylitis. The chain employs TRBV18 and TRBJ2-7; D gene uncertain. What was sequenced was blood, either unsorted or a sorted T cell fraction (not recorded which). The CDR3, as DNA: TGTGCCAGCTCACCCCTCCTGGCAGGTAGTACCTACGAGCAGTACTTC. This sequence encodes CASSPLLAGSTYEQYF.